This T cell receptor (beta chain) was recorded in a study of cytomegalovirus exposure and HLA in healthy donors. Germline CDR1 LNHNV, CDR2 YYDKDF (reference sequence). The CDR3 extends over 16 amino acids. Losses at the gene ends were 1 base for V and 4 bases for J; bases not matched to a gene: 5. Concerning this clone itself: Antigen: not known.

The PCR was carried out with 60 Vbeta primers and 13 Jbeta primers. This table comes from immunoSEQ multiplex PCR, and its TCRdb copy is limited to in-frame clones, with some not included. This table has approximately 150,000 clones, roughly 80% appearing once. General study results and limits: Association with HLA alleles at 0.05 false discovery rate was found for 15,000 to 20,000 TCR beta sequences in a later analysis. When the data were analyzed later, several of the most significant clusters appeared to be linked to common viral pathogens. Per published accounts, TCR beta sequences correctly predicted the HLA-A and HLA-B alleles of most subjects.

Though probably carrying unrecorded immune exposures, donors were nominally healthy at sampling. The material sequenced was PBMCs. The sequence derives from a woman aged 18 to 35 in good health and CMV-seropositive. The rearrangement links TRBV15 to TRBJ2-1, with TRBD2 matching 9 bases. CDR3 amino acids: CATSRAGTSTYNEQFF. CDR3 in DNA: TGTGCCACCAGCAGAGCCGGGACTAGCACTTACAATGAGCAGTTCTTC.